This TCR beta chain was profiled in a study of T-cell memory formation after mild COVID-19. The CDR3 is 14 amino acids. With 0 bases removed from V and 7 bases from J, the gap between germline ends came to 12 bases. Germline assignment: CDR1 LGHDT and CDR2 YNNKEL (reference sequence). Constant-segment primers and 5'RACE yielded cDNA libraries for TCR alpha and TCR beta, each carrying sample barcodes and UMIs. TCRdb re-called the 5' RACE reads through MiXCR, storing one row per CDR3 protein. Counted here are about 560,000 distinct CDR3 sequences, 20% to 25% occurring once; the ten biggest clones make up roughly 8.1%.

The chain joins TRBV3-1 to TRBJ1-2; D is uncertain. The origin of this receptor is an adult woman who had mild COVID-19 (a few samples of this study predate the infection). Cell type and time point are not known. The sequenced sample consisted of PBMCs or a T cell subset sorted from them (not recorded which). The CDR3: CASSQDQAGRGYTF. The CDR3 DNA reads TGTGCCAGCAGCCAAGATCAGGCAGGCCGTGGCTACACCTTC.